These 23 T cell receptor beta chains were all obtained from the same sample, sequenced in a study of blood T cell repertoires in COVID-19. Data came from immunoSEQ multiplex PCR; TCRdb stores just in-frame clones and leaves some out. The sample contains a few hundred thousand clones, over 75% of which appear only once. Sequencing was done on a sample of PBMCs or T cells enriched from blood (not recorded which). The receptors originated from a man younger than 40 who had recovered from COVID-19.

This clone was detected a few times. The gene calls are TRBV12-3 or TRBV12-4 and TRBJ1-2; maybe TRBD1 (6 bases). Trimming took off 7 bases at V and 6 bases at J, with 15 bases between the two ends. This CDR3 has 13 residues. The CDR3 DNA is TGTGCCAGCACCTCGGGTGGGGGCGATGGCTACACCTTC. Translated, it gives CASTSGGGDGYTF.

The chain combines TRBV12-3 or TRBV12-4 with TRBJ1-4; possibly TRBD1 for D (5 bases). The CDR3 has 13 amino acids. Deletions cut 3 bases from V and 4 bases from J, with 6 bases between. CDR3 in DNA: TGTGCCAGCAGTTTCAGGGTTAATGAAAAACTGTTTTTT. Its translation is CASSFRVNEKLFF.

The gene calls are TRBV20-1 and TRBJ2-7; D is perhaps TRBD2 (6 bases). This CDR3 has 15 amino acids. Trimming cost V 3 bases and J 2 bases, with 17 bases left between them. Germline-derived CDR1 and CDR2 are DFQATT and SNEGSKA (reference sequence). CDR3 coding DNA: TGCAGTGCTAGTCGCGGGACCTCAACGACCTACGAGCAGTACTTC. The encoded protein is CSASRGTSTTYEQYF.

The CDR3 sequence is CASSLDPGVSYEQYF. CDR3 coding DNA: TGTGCCAGCAGCTTAGATCCGGGGGTCTCCTACGAGCAGTACTTC. This rearrangement joins TRBV7-8 to TRBJ2-7, with a possible D match to TRBD2 (6 bases). The CDR3 runs to 15 residues. Germline V gene lookup returns CDR1 SGHVS and CDR2 FQNEAQ. Deletions cut 1 base from V and 0 bases from J, with 10 bases between.

CDR3 sequence (DNA): TGTGCCAGCAGCTTGAGGGACAGCATCCCTGGAAACACCATATATTTT. Translated: CASSLRDSIPGNTIYF. The chain carries TRBV5-5 and TRBJ1-3; 7 positions match TRBD1. This CDR3 has 16 residues. The V segment lost 1 base and the J segment 2 bases; nucleotides outside the gene matches: 6. Germline lookup yields CDR1 SGHKS and CDR2 YYEKEE (reference sequence).

In its sample, this clone was seen a few times. At the DNA level, this CDR3 is encoded by other sequences in the same sample as well. V gene TRBV5-1 combines with J gene TRBJ1-3; no definite D call. Germline V gene data show CDR1 as SGHRS and CDR2 as YFSETQ. This CDR3 has 15 residues. Trimming left V 0 bases short and J 0 bases short, with 7 bases between. The CDR3, as DNA: TGCGCCAGCAGCTTGGGCGGGAGCTCTGGAAACACCATATATTTT. The encoded protein is CASSLGGSSGNTIYF. The full variable domain, its missing parts supplied by reference TRBV5-1 and TRBJ1-3, is KAGVTQTPRYLIKTRGQQVTLSCSPISGHRSVSWYQQTPGQGLQFLFEYFSETQRNKGNFPGRFSGRQFSNSRSEMNVSTLELGDSALYLCASSLGGSSGNTIYFGEGSWLTVV.

This clone has only a few counts. This chain connects TRBV27 to TRBJ2-4; 11 positions agree with TRBD1. The CDR3 length is 17 residues. Germline CDR1 reads MNHEY; CDR2 reads SMNVEV (reference sequence). With V trimmed by 4 bases and J by 3 bases, 8 bases remained unmatched. As DNA, the CDR3 is TGTGCCAGCAGTTCTCCCGGGACAGGGGGGAACAAAAACATTCAGTACTTC. This gives the protein CASSSPGTGGNKNIQYF.

This sequence joins TRBV6-5 and TRBJ1-1; 7 positions agree with TRBD1. The CDR3 sequence is 13 residues long. Germline V gene lookup returns CDR1 MNHEY and CDR2 SVGAGI. V shed 7 bases and J 6 bases; nucleotides not matched to a gene: 8. In nucleotides, the CDR3 is TGTGCCAGCAAGGATCACCAGGGGGCTGAAGCTTTCTTT. Translating it yields CASKDHQGAEAFF.

The gene calls are TRBV7-2 and TRBJ1-2; the D is unclear. The V end was cut by 3 bases, the J end by 4 bases, with 6 bases between. Per the germline V gene, CDR1 is SGHTA and CDR2 is FQGNSA. The CDR3 sequence is 12 residues long. The DNA of the CDR3 is TGTGCCAGCAGCTTTATTAGCTATGGCTACACCTTC. Translated, it gives CASSFISYGYTF.

In its sample, this clone was seen once. The rearrangement joins TRBV4-2 to TRBJ1-4; possibly TRBD1 for D (6 bases). CDR1 LGHNA and CDR2 YNFKEQ come from the germline V gene. Trimming took off 3 bases at V and 4 bases at J, with 15 bases between the two ends. CDR3 length: 16 amino acids. CDR3 amino acids: CASSQISTGLNEKLFF. DNA of the CDR3: TGTGCCAGCAGCCAGATCTCTACAGGGCTTAATGAAAAACTGTTTTTT.

This clone was observed a handful of times. The chain recombines TRBV2 with TRBJ1-2; unclear D gene. This CDR3 spans 12 amino acids. Trimming pared 2 bases from V and 6 bases from J, leaving 7 bases between. CDR1 SNHLY and CDR2 FYNNEI come from the germline V gene. The CDR3 loop reads CASSENRDGYTF. Written as DNA, the CDR3 is TGTGCCAGCAGTGAAAACCGGGATGGCTACACCTTC.

The rearrangement uses TRBV6-5 and TRBJ1-2; possibly TRBD1 for D (6 bases). This CDR3 is 12 amino acids long. The germline gives CDR1 MNHEY, CDR2 SVGAGI. In nucleotides, the CDR3 is TGTGCTATGGCGCACAGGGAGGGTGGCTACACCTTC. Residues: CAMAHREGGYTF.

The CDR3, as DNA: TGTGCCAGTAGCCCTCAAAGGGACAGGGGCACTGAAGCTTTCTTT. This gives the protein CASSPQRDRGTEAFF. The rearrangement links TRBV19 to TRBJ1-1, with TRBD1 identical over 10 bases. CDR1 and CDR2 (germline): LNHDA, SQIVND (reference sequence). The CDR3 contains 15 residues. J lost 4 bases, V lost 6 bases, and 8 bases had no gene match. Using reference TRBV19 and TRBJ1-1 for the parts outside the CDR3, the full variable domain is DGGITQSPKYLFRKEGQNVTLSCEQNLNHDAMYWYRQDPGQGLRLIYYSQIVNDFQKGDIAEGYSVSREKKESFPLTVTSAQKNPTAFYLCASSPQRDRGTEAFFGQGTRLTVV.

The CDR3 here is CASRLQGGDTEAFF. The CDR3 DNA reads TGTGCCAGCCGACTACAGGGAGGGGACACTGAAGCTTTCTTT. This sequence joins TRBV4-2 and TRBJ1-1; possible D gene TRBD1, 6 bases. Looked up from germline, CDR1 is LGHNA and CDR2 is YNFKEQ. There are 14 residues in the CDR3. The germline V and J ends were trimmed by 8 bases and 3 bases, with 16 bases remaining between them.

The chain joins TRBV6-4 to TRBJ2-1; the match to TRBD1 covers 8 bases. The CDR3 consists of 15 residues. V was pared by 6 bases and J by 10 bases, with 14 bases of the junction left unmatched. CDR1 is MRHNA and CDR2 is SNTAGT in the germline V gene. As DNA, the CDR3 is TGTGCCAGCAGAAAGTCCGTGACAGGGGTTCGGGAGCAGTTCTTC. This codes for CASRKSVTGVREQFF.

V usage is TRBV27 and J usage is TRBJ2-3; a possible D gene is TRBD2 (6 bases). V was cut by 5 bases and J by 2 bases, with 11 bases left in between. The CDR3 length is 14 residues. The germline V gene encodes CDR1 MNHEY and CDR2 SMNVEV (reference sequence). For the CDR3, the DNA is TGTGCCAGCAGTGCGCGGGAAGCCACAGATACGCAGTATTTT. Its protein is CASSAREATDTQYF.

The chain is built from TRBV11-2 and TRBJ2-6; maybe TRBD2 (6 bases). Germline V gives CDR1 SGHAT, CDR2 FQNNGV. V lost 4 bases, J lost 2 bases, and 15 bases lay in between. The CDR3 is 17 residues long. For the CDR3, the DNA is TGTGCCAGCAGCTCCCCCCCCGGAGGGCCTGGGGCCAACGTCCTGACTTTC. It is translated as CASSSPPGGPGANVLTF.

The chain employs TRBV4-1 and TRBJ2-5; possible D gene TRBD1, 5 bases. Trimming shortened V by 1 base and J by 3 bases, and 9 bases separated the two germline ends. Germline V gene lookup returns CDR1 MGHRA and CDR2 YSYEKL. The CDR3 contains 14 residues. The CDR3 DNA reads TGCGCCAGCAGCCAAGGGGGCTTGAAAGAGACCCAGTACTTC. Translated: CASSQGGLKETQYF.

V and J are TRBV6-2 or TRBV6-3 and TRBJ1-1; D might be TRBD1 (5 bases). This CDR3 is 17 amino acids long. V was clipped by 2 bases and J by 7 bases, with 23 bases between them. Germline CDR1 is MNHEY and CDR2 is SVGEGT. The CDR3 DNA reads as TGTGCCAGCAGTTACACCTCCAACCGGGGGGTGGAAGATGAAGCTTTCTTT. Encoded protein: CASSYTSNRGVEDEAFF.

This clone came up a few times. J is TRBJ2-4 and V is TRBV7-2; D is possibly TRBD1 (5 bases). The germline V and J ends were trimmed by 2 bases and 4 bases, with 9 bases remaining between them. Germline loops: CDR1 SGHTA, CDR2 FQGNSA. This CDR3 has 14 residues. CDR3 amino acids: CASSLKGAKNIQYF. CDR3 sequence (DNA): TGTGCCAGCAGCTTAAAAGGGGCGAAAAACATTCAGTACTTC.

This clone was seen a handful of times. The chain joins TRBV3-1 (or the pseudogene TRBV3-2) to TRBJ2-1; 9 nucleotides line up with TRBD1. This CDR3 spans 16 amino acids. Germline V gene data show CDR1 as LGHDT and CDR2 as YNNKEL (reference sequence). J lost 6 bases, V lost 4 bases, and 10 bases had no gene match. The CDR3 nucleotides read TGTGCCAGCAGCCTGCCAGGACAGGGGAAGGGCAATGAGCAGTTCTTC. Its translation is CASSLPGQGKGNEQFF.

The J gene is TRBJ2-7, the V gene TRBV7-8, with 7 nucleotides matching TRBD2. CDR1 is SGHVS, CDR2 FQNEAQ, per germline. The CDR3 spans 14 residues. Trimming removed 4 bases from V and 1 base from J; junction bases left unmatched: 4. DNA for the CDR3: TGTGCCAGCAGCTCCGTGGGGGGGTCCTACGAGCAGTACTTC. It specifies CASSSVGGSYEQYF.

The chain links TRBV5-1 to TRBJ1-3, with D perhaps matching TRBD1 (6 bases). Germline CDR1 reads SGHRS; CDR2 reads YFSETQ. The length of the CDR3 is 17 residues. V was clipped by 0 bases and J by 2 bases, with 15 bases between them. CDR3 bases: TGCGCCAGCAGCTTGGACTTGCCCGGACAGACTGGAAACACCATATATTTT. It encodes CASSLDLPGQTGNTIYF.